The 12 T cell receptor beta chains below were found in one sample sequenced in a study of T cell responses to AZD1222 COVID-19 vaccine. Here immunoSEQ multiplex PCR was the method, and the copy in TCRdb shows in-frame clones only, minus some. The table has approximately 80,000 clones, just under 90% seen once. The sequencing here drew on peripheral blood, taken on day 0 of AZD1222 vaccination. The origin of the receptors is an adult in good health.

This clone was observed a single time. V gene TRBV27 combines with J gene TRBJ2-7; 7 bases line up with TRBD1. Germline lookup yields CDR1 MNHEY and CDR2 SMNVEV (reference sequence). With 6 bases clipped from V and 3 bases from J, the junction kept 5 bases outside the gene matches. The CDR3 totals 13 residues. The CDR3 DNA is TGTGCCAGCAGCCGGACAGGAAACTACGAGCAGTACTTC. Protein sequence: CASSRTGNYEQYF.

V gene TRBV5-4 combines with J gene TRBJ2-3; D is perhaps TRBD1 (8 bases). CDR1 and CDR2 (germline): SGHNT, YYREEE (reference sequence). Trimming removed 4 bases at V and 5 bases at J, with 20 bases between. This CDR3 has 16 residues. DNA for the CDR3: TGTGCCAGCAGCGAAAGGACAGGGAGGGTGGTAGATACGCAGTATTTT. This translates into CASSERTGRVVDTQYF.

The V and J genes are TRBV27 and TRBJ2-6; D gene unclear. The CDR3 length is 16 residues. V shed 2 bases and J shed 0 bases, with 8 bases lying between them. The germline gives CDR1 MNHEY, CDR2 SMNVEV (reference sequence). The CDR3 is CASSLRYTSGANVLTF. The CDR3 DNA follows: TGTGCCAGCAGTTTACGGTATACCTCTGGGGCCAACGTCCTGACTTTC.

CDR3 nucleotides: TGTGCCAGCAGCGAAGTGCGGGACTTGGGGTTTTTGGGCACTGAAGCTTTCTTT. Encoded protein: CASSEVRDLGFLGTEAFF. This sequence joins TRBV5-6 and TRBJ1-1; D may be TRBD1 (5 bases). CDR3 length: 18 residues. Trimming stripped 4 bases from V and 4 bases from J, with 26 bases between. The germline V gene encodes CDR1 SGHDT and CDR2 YYEEEE.

The chain employs TRBV12-3 or TRBV12-4 and TRBJ1-2, with a tentative D call TRBD1 (5 bases). This CDR3 is 13 amino acids long. V lost 3 bases, J lost 4 bases, and 9 bases lay in between. CDR3 sequence reads: CASSFTGLYGYTF. The CDR3, as DNA: TGTGCCAGCAGTTTTACAGGCCTCTATGGCTACACCTTC.

This chain uses TRBV4-3 with TRBJ1-2, with D possibly matching TRBD1 (6 bases). V was trimmed by 0 bases and J by 8 bases, leaving 10 bases between them. Germline CDR1 reads LGHNA; CDR2 reads YSLEER. CDR3 length equals 13 residues. CDR3 DNA: TGCGCCAGCAGCCAAGACAGGGGAGGGGGCTACACCTTC. Translating it yields CASSQDRGGGYTF.

V gene TRBV15 combines with J gene TRBJ1-2, with TRBD1 identical over 7 bases. Germline V lookup: CDR1 LNHNV, CDR2 YYDKDF (reference sequence). CDR3 length: 16 amino acids. After removal of 5 bases from V and 3 bases from J, the junction contained 12 bases not matched to a gene. CDR3 amino acids: CATSELTGKRDYGYTF. CDR3 DNA sequence: TGTGCCACCAGCGAATTGACAGGGAAACGGGACTATGGCTACACCTTC. Full variable domain (rest looked up from reference TRBV15 and TRBJ1-2): DAMVIQNPRYQVTQFGKPVTLSCSQTLNHNVMYWYQQKSSQAPKLLFHYYDKDFNNEADTPDNFQSRRPNTSFCFLDIRSPGLGDTAMYLCATSELTGKRDYGYTFGSGTRLTVV.

This chain joins TRBV5-5 and TRBJ1-6; D remains ambiguous. Trimming took 4 bases from V and 4 from J, leaving 18 bases between them. This CDR3 has 17 amino acids. Looked up from germline, CDR1 is SGHKS and CDR2 is YYEKEE (reference sequence). CDR3 in amino acids: CASSVPGPRTYNSPLHF. The CDR3 region has the DNA TGTGCCAGCAGCGTCCCGGGCCCCAGGACTTATAATTCACCCCTCCACTTT.

The rearrangement links TRBV18 to TRBJ1-4; D gene ambiguous. The CDR3 is 15 amino acids. CDR1 KGHSH and CDR2 LQKENI come from the germline V gene. The V gene lost 2 bases and the J gene lost 8 bases, with 15 bases spanning the gap. The CDR3 is CASSPRSPGPEKLFF. In nucleotides, the CDR3 is TGTGCCAGCTCACCAAGATCCCCCGGGCCCGAAAAACTGTTTTTT.

This chain links TRBV7-8 with TRBJ1-6, with 9 bases lining up with TRBD1. J gave up 7 bases and V 5 bases, and 9 bases lay outside the gene matches. This CDR3 comprises 16 residues. Germline assignment: CDR1 SGHVS and CDR2 FQNEAQ. CDR3 in DNA: TGTGCCAGCAGCCCCCGACAGGGGGGCCCCAATTCACCCCTCCACTTT. It translates to CASSPRQGGPNSPLHF. The full variable domain, completed using reference TRBV7-8 and TRBJ1-6, is GAGVSQSPRYKVAKRGQDVALRCDPISGHVSLFWYQQALGQGPEFLTYFQNEAQLDKSGLPSDRFFAERPEGSVSTLKIQRTQQEDSAVYLCASSPRQGGPNSPLHFGNGTRLTVT.

The chain employs TRBV4-3 and TRBJ2-5, with 10 bases matching TRBD2. The CDR3 length is 17 residues. Germline V gives CDR1 LGHNA, CDR2 YSLEER. The V gene end was trimmed by 0 bases and the J gene end by 4 bases; junction bases not matched to a gene: 8. CDR3 amino acids: CASSQDGERGGRETQYF. The CDR3 DNA reads TGCGCCAGCAGCCAAGATGGTGAGCGGGGGGGCCGAGAGACCCAGTACTTC.

V usage is TRBV12-3 or TRBV12-4 and J usage is TRBJ1-2; a weak D match, TRBD1 (5 bases). This CDR3 has 13 amino acids. Trimming shortened V by 6 bases and J by 1 base, and 9 bases separated the two germline ends. The CDR3 DNA follows: TGTGCCAGCAGCCAACAGGTTAACTATGGCTACACCTTC. It translates to CASSQQVNYGYTF.